This is a list of T cell receptor beta chains from one sample in a study of cytomegalovirus exposure and HLA in healthy donors. Only in-frame clones appear in the TCRdb table, and some are missing; sequencing was by immunoSEQ multiplex PCR. Found here are some 120,000 clones, roughly four fifths of them singletons; the top ten hold approximately 11%. Sequenced input: PBMCs. Receptors were obtained from a male donor in good health and CMV-seropositive. Both conserved end residues are part of each CDR3. Fields, in order: J gene, clone size, V gene, D gene, CDR3 DNA, CDR3 protein. The D gene is left open where the match is weak. Clone size, where shown, is once, few, many, or a class for clones that have expanded.

>TRBJ2-1|.|TRBV9|.
TGTGCCAGCAGCGTGGAGTTCGGCAATGAGCAGTTCTTC
CASSVEFGNEQFF
>TRBJ1-5|.|TRBV12-5|.
TGTGCTAGTGGACCGGGGAAGGGCGGGAATCAGCCCCAGCATTTT
CASGPGKGGNQPQHF
>TRBJ2-7|.|TRBV7-2|.
TGTGCCAGCAGCCTCTGGGGGGAACAAAGCTACGAGCAGTACTTC
CASSLWGEQSYEQYF
>TRBJ1-2|.|TRBV5-1|TRBD1
TGCGCCAGCAGCCCGGGACAGGGGGCGGGCGGCTACACCTTC
CASSPGQGAGGYTF
>TRBJ2-3|.|TRBV9|TRBD2
TGTGCCAGCAGCGCGATGGGACTAGGTGGCACAGATACGCAGTATTTT
CASSAMGLGGTDTQYF
>TRBJ2-1|.|TRBV19|TRBD2
TGTGCCACGTCGTGGGGAGGGGAGCAGTTCTTC
CATSWGGEQFF
>TRBJ2-7|.|TRBV23-1|.
TGCGCCATATACCAGGCGGAGACTAGGGTCTACGAGCAGTACTTC
CAIYQAETRVYEQYF
>TRBJ2-7|once|TRBV5-1|.
TGCGCCAGCAGCCGTGGAGGGGGGGCTCGGAGTGACGAGCAGTACTTC
CASSRGGGARSDEQYF
>TRBJ2-1|.|TRBV6-6|.
TGTGCCAGCAGTTACTCTAGCTCCTACAATGAGCAGTTCTTC
CASSYSSSYNEQFF
>TRBJ1-1|.|TRBV30|.
TGTGCCTGGACAGTTCACATGAACACTGAAGCTTTCTTT
CAWTVHMNTEAFF
>TRBJ2-3|.|TRBV5-8|.
TGTGCCAGCAGCCACCCCCCCGGACTAACTCACACAGATACGCAGTATTTT
CASSHPPGLTHTDTQYF
>TRBJ2-5|.|TRBV5-1|.
TGCGCCAGCGGTTCTGAGGTTGAGACCCAGTACTTC
CASGSEVETQYF
>TRBJ2-3|.|TRBV6-1|.
TGCGCCAGCAGTGAAACTAACGGAATCACAGATACGCAGTATTTT
CASSETNGITDTQYF
>TRBJ1-1|.|TRBV11-2|.
TGTGCCAGCAGCTTAGGACTCTTGAACACTGAAGCTTTCTTT
CASSLGLLNTEAFF
>TRBJ2-7|few|TRBV28|.
TGTGCCAGCAGTTTCGGGGAATTCACCTACGAGCAGTACTTC
CASSFGEFTYEQYF
>TRBJ1-2|.|TRBV4-2|.
TGTGCCAGCACCCAACAGTACGATCGGGACTATGGCTACACCTTC
CASTQQYDRDYGYTF
>TRBJ2-1|.|TRBV11-2|TRBD2
TGTGCCAGCAGCTTAGATCCGGGGGAGGGAGGCAATGAGCAGTTCTTC
CASSLDPGEGGNEQFF
>TRBJ1-1|.|TRBV29-1|TRBD1
TGCAGCGTTTTGACAGGGGGCCTGAACACTGAAGCTTTCTTT
CSVLTGGLNTEAFF
>TRBJ2-7|.|TRBV18|TRBD1
TGTGCCAGCTCTTCCGGGACAGGGGGCTACGGCGAGCAGTACTTC
CASSSGTGGYGEQYF
>TRBJ2-7|.|TRBV7-8|TRBD2
TGTGCCAGCAGCTTCGGGACTAGCGTTGGCTACGAGCAGTACTTC
CASSFGTSVGYEQYF
>TRBJ2-5|.|TRBV28|TRBD2
TGTGCCAGCAGTTTAACCCTAGCGGGAGAGACCCAGTACTTC
CASSLTLAGETQYF
>TRBJ2-6|.|TRBV27|TRBD1
TGTGCCAGCAGTTTGGACAGGGGGGACCGTGTGGCCAACGGCCTGACTTTC
CASSLDRGDRVANGLTF
>TRBJ2-5|.|TRBV28|TRBD1
TGTGCCAGCAGTTTATTAGGGACAGGGGCTCAAGAGACCCAGTACTTC
CASSLLGTGAQETQYF
>TRBJ2-5|.|TRBV28|TRBD2
TGTGCCAGCAGTTCGATCCAGCGGGAGGTAGAGACCCAGTACTTC
CASSSIQREVETQYF
>TRBJ2-5|.|TRBV28|TRBD1
TGTGCCAGCAGCTTGGGACAGTCTGGCGGAAAGACCCAGTACTTC
CASSLGQSGGKTQYF
>TRBJ2-1|.|TRBV6-5|TRBD2
TGTGCCAGCAGTCTCACTAGCGGGAGGAAGGGTGAGCAGTTCTTC
CASSLTSGRKGEQFF
>TRBJ2-1|.|TRBV30|.
TGTGCCTGGATCTCTGGACTAAGCGGATACAATGAGCAGTTCTTC
CAWISGLSGYNEQFF
>TRBJ1-5|once|TRBV13|TRBD1
TGTGCCAGCAGCCTAAGGACAGGGGGCCTGGGGCAGCCCCAGCATTTT
CASSLRTGGLGQPQHF
>TRBJ1-3|once|TRBV28|.
TGTGCCAGCAGGCCGCACAGGGACTCTGGAAACACCATATATTTT
CASRPHRDSGNTIYF
>TRBJ2-1|.|TRBV6-1|.
TGTGCCAGCAGTCCTCGTCCTAATCCGTCCGATGAGCAGTTCTTC
CASSPRPNPSDEQFF
>TRBJ2-2|.|TRBV9|.
TGTGCCAGCAGCTTTAGCGTAGGGAATCCCGGGGAGCTGTTTTTT
CASSFSVGNPGELFF
>TRBJ2-2|.|TRBV29-1|.
TGCAGCGTTGAGGCAGGGATGAACACCGGGGAGCTGTTTTTT
CSVEAGMNTGELFF
>TRBJ2-6|.|TRBV28|.
TGTGCCAGCAGTTCTCAGACTGCCCGGGCCAACGTCCTGACTTTC
CASSSQTARANVLTF
>TRBJ2-5|.|TRBV19|.
TGTGCCAGTAGTAGAGGAGGGGTGGAGACCCAGTACTTC
CASSRGGVETQYF
>TRBJ2-3|once|TRBV7-9|.
TGTGCCAGCAGCTCGACAGGTGGGTTCCCGGATACGCAGTATTTT
CASSSTGGFPDTQYF
>TRBJ2-7|.|TRBV11-2|.
TGTGCCAGCAGCCTTGAACAGGGCTACGAGCAGTACTTC
CASSLEQGYEQYF
>TRBJ2-7|.|TRBV28|.
TGTGCCAGCAGTTTCCTTACGACGGGAAGCGGGTACACCTACGAGCAGTACTTC
CASSFLTTGSGYTYEQYF
>TRBJ2-3|once|TRBV7-7|.
TGTGCTAGCAGCTTAGCGCCTGGGGCGGATACGCAGTATTTT
CASSLAPGADTQYF
>TRBJ2-1|.|TRBV19|TRBD2
TGTGCCAGTATGGAACTAGCGGGAGGGCCGGGGAATGAGCAGTTCTTC
CASMELAGGPGNEQFF